Sequencing of this TCR beta chain was carried out in a study of blood T cell repertoires in COVID-19 (dated by TCRdb to 2018 to 2021). Context from the whole study: The collaborator samples originated in the United States, Italy and Spain and spanned the acute and convalescent phases of COVID-19. Subjects who had been exposed to COVID-19, were actively infected with it, or had recovered from it provided the deeply sampled blood TCRbeta repertoires that made up the dataset. Samples were obtained from the ongoing ImmuneRACE study (first 160 participants) and from over 1,000 subjects provided by 6 global collaborators. Where available, HLA class I and class II types were obtained from metadata supplied by the sample provider rather than from assay-based typing. The material from the prospective study consisted of cDNA or gDNA derived from T cells, B-cell-depleted T cells, or PBMCs. The sample metadata nearly always contained a de-identified subject ID, COVID-19 status, age in years and sex. A freely available public database, intended as a resource for researchers studying the immune response to SARS-CoV-2, is where the repertoires were released.

About this clone: Its antigen is still unknown. Base-call qualities are not available, and no considerably larger clone is one nucleotide away.

Whole blood was collected in K2EDTA tubes by collaborating institutions according to the institutions' own protocols. Collaborator samples were shipped for TCRbeta analysis as frozen whole blood, isolated PBMCs, or DNA extracted from either sample type. From its cysteine to its phenylalanine, the CDR3 spans 16 amino acids. Solely the CDR3 DNA is kept, with 48 bases framed from the first base. At the junction V is shortened by 6 bases and J by 5 bases, with 19 bases in between. Via the germline V gene, CDR1 is KGHDR and CDR2 SFDVKD. TCRbeta CDR3 regions were amplified from genomic DNA using the immunoSEQ Assay, a bias-controlled multiplex PCR. Concerning the study's data processing: Within the assay, amplification of reference gene primers was used to estimate how many nucleated cells each sample contained. Sequence reads were collapsed and filtered to measure the absolute abundance of every unique TCRbeta CDR3 rearrangement. For each sample, productive Simpson clonality was calculated by taking the square root of Simpson's diversity index across productive rearrangements. This is the immuneACCESS table as TCRdb keeps it, with only in-frame sequences that have V and J called. A part of the clones is gone; compared with another copy, unresolved V genes explain less than half, and the rest is unexplained. Clonal size and the V and J genes are those of that table, whereas D and trimming came from the DNA. For this sample the table gives 160,000 or so clones, of which roughly 80% were detected only once. The ten top clones hold around 0.62% of the sample.

Broader findings and caveats from the paper: How much clinical and demographic metadata was included differed by source and by participant, and the metadata was provided uncurated.

The receptor was derived from a man in his fifties or sixties with acute or convalescent COVID-19. Specimen: peripheral blood. This receptor chain uses TRBV24-1 and TRBJ2-1, with a weak D call of TRBD1 (5 bases match). The CDR3 here reads CATSPWDLGDDNEQFF. The nucleotide sequence is given as TGTGCCACCAGTCCTTGGGATTTAGGGGATGACAATGAGCAGTTCTTC.